These 10 T cell receptor beta chains were sequenced from one sample in a study of cytomegalovirus exposure and HLA in healthy donors. Researchers ran the PCR with 60 Vbeta and 13 Jbeta primers. The assay was immunoSEQ multiplex PCR, and TCRdb's table has in-frame clones only and misses some. Of 50,000 to 65,000 clones detected, about three quarters appear once; the ten largest clones hold nearly 25%. The material sequenced was PBMCs. The origin of the receptors is a man aged 50-59 years in good health and CMV-seropositive.

This clone came up once. This chain uses TRBV5-4 with TRBJ2-1; tentatively, D is TRBD1 (5 bases). V gave up 4 bases and J gave up 9 bases, with 23 bases separating them. The CDR3 sequence is 16 residues long. The germline gives CDR1 SGHNT, CDR2 YYREEE (reference sequence). The CDR3 here is CASSRQGSIVSVEQFF. As DNA, the CDR3 is TGTGCCAGCAGCCGTCAGGGTAGCATCGTTTCTGTTGAGCAGTTCTTC. Supplemented by reference TRBV5-4 and TRBJ2-1, the full variable domain reads ETGVTQSPTHLIKTRGQQVTLRCSSQSGHNTVSWYQQALGQGPQFIFQYYREEENGRGNFPPRFSGLQFPNYSSELNVNALELDDSALYLCASSRQGSIVSVEQFFGPGTRLTVL.

This clone was observed a few times. The genes are TRBV18 and TRBJ1-2; 7 bases are shared with TRBD1. With V trimmed by 0 bases and J by 0 bases, 1 base remained unmatched. The CDR3 is 15 amino acids. CDR1 and CDR2 from the germline V gene are KGHSH and LQKENI. The CDR3 spells CASSPPGQTNYGYTF. The CDR3 DNA reads as TGTGCCAGCTCACCACCGGGACAGACTAACTATGGCTACACCTTC.

The V gene is TRBV27, the J gene TRBJ1-1; D ambiguous. V lost 6 bases and J 1 base, leaving 9 bases between the germline ends. Germline V gene sequence: CDR1 MNHEY, CDR2 SMNVEV (reference sequence). The length of the CDR3 is 13 residues. The chain's CDR3 is CASSISGNTEAFF. The DNA of the CDR3 is TGTGCCAGCAGCATATCCGGGAACACTGAAGCTTTCTTT.

V and J are TRBV12-5 and TRBJ2-2, with 8 bases that match TRBD2. Trimming removed 6 bases from V and 3 bases from J; junction bases left unmatched: 3. This CDR3 contains 14 residues. Germline V lookup: CDR1 LGHNT, CDR2 FRNRAP. CDR3 amino acids: CASGAGDYTGELFF. CDR3 nucleotide sequence: TGTGCTAGTGGAGCGGGAGACTACACCGGGGAGCTGTTTTTT.

V is TRBV5-6 and J is TRBJ1-2, with D maybe TRBD1 (5 bases). Germline V gene data show CDR1 as SGHDT and CDR2 as YYEEEE. Trimming left V 1 base short and J 8 bases short, with 9 bases between. The CDR3 is 12 residues long. The CDR3 loop is CASSLQGGGYTF. The DNA of the CDR3 is TGTGCCAGCAGCTTGCAGGGAGGCGGCTACACCTTC. The variable domain in full, completed from reference TRBV5-6 and TRBJ1-2, reads DAGVTQSPTHLIKTRGQQVTLRCSPKSGHDTVSWYQQALGQGPQFIFQYYEEEERQRGNFPDRFSGHQFPNYSSELNVNALLLGDSALYLCASSLQGGGYTFGSGTRLTVV.

The V call is TRBV6-1, the J call TRBJ1-6; D unresolved. V was cut by 2 bases and J by 0 bases, with 20 bases left in between. In germline, CDR1 is MNHNS, CDR2 SASEGT. The CDR3 totals 20 residues. CDR3 sequence (DNA): TGTGCCAGCAGTGAATTCATGGTGATGGCCAGGTACTCCTATAATTCACCCCTCCACTTT. Translating it yields CASSEFMVMARYSYNSPLHF.

The V and J genes are TRBV7-6 and TRBJ2-5; 10 nucleotides match TRBD2. The V and J ends lost 1 base and 5 bases, in that order; junction bases with no gene match: 10. The CDR3 consists of 17 residues. Per germline, CDR1 SGHVS and CDR2 FNYEAQ. The CDR3 DNA sequence: TGTGCCAGCAGCTTAGGTTCCGGAGCGGGGGGGCGGGAGACCCAGTACTTC. This encodes CASSLGSGAGGRETQYF. The complete variable domain, with remaining parts taken from reference TRBV7-6 and TRBJ2-5, reads GAGVSQSPRYKVTKRGQDVALRCDPISGHVSLYWYRQALGQGPEFLTYFNYEAQQDKSGLPNDRFSAERPEGSISTLTIQRTEQRDSAMYRCASSLGSGAGGRETQYFGPGTRLLVL.

The V gene is TRBV5-4, the J gene TRBJ2-7, with 11 nucleotides matching TRBD2. V shed 1 base, J shed 7 bases, and the junction held 4 bases outside the gene matches. The CDR3 runs to 14 residues. The germline V gene has CDR1 SGHNT and CDR2 YYREEE (reference sequence). CDR3 residues: CASSLTSGSQEQYF. As DNA, the CDR3 is TGTGCCAGCAGCTTGACTAGCGGGAGTCAAGAGCAGTACTTC.

This clone has more than one count but fewer than ten. The chain uses TRBV27 and TRBJ2-7; D not certain. Trimming pared 5 bases from V and 1 base from J, leaving 18 bases between. This CDR3 contains 16 residues. The germline V gene encodes CDR1 MNHEY and CDR2 SMNVEV (reference sequence). The CDR3 DNA sequence: TGTGCCAGCAGTCCCGCGAGGTTAGGTTCTTCCTACGAGCAGTACTTC. Translation gives CASSPARLGSSYEQYF.

This clone was recorded once. This sequence joins TRBV5-1 and TRBJ2-7, with 12 bases matching TRBD2. From germline, CDR1 is SGHRS and CDR2 YFSETQ. The CDR3 has 15 residues. V lost 4 bases, J lost 1 base, and 3 bases stayed unmatched. CDR3 nucleotides: TGCGCCAGCAGCGCGGGGACTAGCGGGTCCTACGAGCAGTACTTC. As protein: CASSAGTSGSYEQYF.